The 14 T cell receptor beta chains below were found in one sample sequenced in a study of blood T cell repertoires in COVID-19. This table comes from immunoSEQ multiplex PCR, and its TCRdb copy is limited to in-frame clones, with some not included. This table has more than 200,000 clones, approximately 82% appearing once. Material: peripheral blood. The receptors were sampled from a woman aged 50 to 60 with acute or convalescent COVID-19.

Regarding this clone: Other DNA sequences in this specimen translate into the identical CDR3. The V gene is TRBV12-3 or TRBV12-4, the J gene TRBJ1-1; D gene uncertain. The CDR3 runs 13 residues. Between the trimmed V and J ends, which lost 3 bases and 1 base, there was a span of 6 bases. This CDR3 reads CASSFSGNTEAFF. In DNA, the CDR3 is TGTGCCAGCAGTTTTTCAGGGAACACTGAAGCTTTCTTT.

The V and J genes are TRBV5-1 and TRBJ1-2, with D hard to call. Germline V lookup: CDR1 SGHRS, CDR2 YFSETQ. V was trimmed by 0 bases and J by 7 bases, leaving 13 bases between them. The CDR3 spans 14 residues. Here the CDR3 reads CASSLEGRTSGYTF. In nucleotides, the CDR3 is TGCGCCAGCAGCTTGGAAGGGAGAACGAGTGGCTACACCTTC.

V and J are TRBV5-1 and TRBJ2-2; possible D gene TRBD1, 5 bases. The CDR3 covers 13 residues. Germline assignment: CDR1 SGHRS and CDR2 YFSETQ. Trimming removed 5 bases at V and 4 bases at J, with 9 bases between. The CDR3 region is CASRDDSTGELFF. CDR3 nucleotides: TGCGCCAGCAGAGACGACAGCACCGGGGAGCTGTTTTTT.

Comment on this clone: Other DNA sequences in the sample encode the same CDR3. This chain links TRBV28 with TRBJ2-1; D remains unclear. The CDR3 runs to 13 residues. Trimming pared 7 bases from V and 1 base from J, leaving 8 bases between. Germline V lookup: CDR1 MDHEN, CDR2 SYDVKM. Written as DNA, the CDR3 is TGTGCCAGCACCCCCGGGTCCTACAATGAGCAGTTCTTC. As protein: CASTPGSYNEQFF.

In this sample, this clone turned up a few times. The J gene is TRBJ1-2, the V gene TRBV5-1, with 7 bases fitting TRBD1. After removal of 4 bases from V and 4 bases from J, the junction contained 4 bases not matched to a gene. CDR3 length: 13 amino acids. CDR1 is SGHRS, CDR2 YFSETQ, per germline. DNA of the CDR3: TGCGCCAGCAGCGCCGACAGGGTCTATGGCTACACCTTC. This translates into CASSADRVYGYTF.

This chain joins TRBV7-2 and TRBJ2-1, with unresolved D. This CDR3 has 11 residues. Trimming stripped 3 bases from V and 7 bases from J, with 4 bases between. Germline V gene lookup returns CDR1 SGHTA and CDR2 FQGNSA. CDR3 in DNA: TGTGCCAGCAGCTTTAGTAATGAGCAGTTCTTC. Protein product: CASSFSNEQFF.

The J gene is TRBJ1-1, the V gene TRBV27, with 11 bases fitting TRBD1. This CDR3 is built from 14 residues. CDR1 and CDR2 (germline): MNHEY, SMNVEV (reference sequence). V gave up 6 bases and J gave up 7 bases; unmatched junction bases: 7. CDR3 residues: CASSSRGQGDEAFF. CDR3 nucleotide sequence: TGTGCCAGCAGCTCACGGGGACAGGGGGATGAAGCTTTCTTT.

This clone was observed a few times. The chain combines TRBV19 with TRBJ2-7; D remains unclear. The CDR3 is made up of 15 amino acids. Germline-derived CDR1 and CDR2 are LNHDA and SQIVND (reference sequence). Between the trimmed V and J ends, which lost 1 base and 0 bases, there was a span of 10 bases. Here the CDR3 DNA reads TGTGCCAGTAGTATAGGTGGGTCTAGCTCCTACGAGCAGTACTTC. Protein: CASSIGGSSSYEQYF.

This clone was seen a single time. The chain recombines TRBV5-6 with TRBJ2-1, with 13 bases identical to TRBD2. Germline trimming cut 1 base from V and 7 bases from J; bases unmatched to any gene: 2. CDR3 length: 15 amino acids. Germline V lookup: CDR1 SGHDT, CDR2 YYEEEE. CDR3 sequence: CASSLILAGGNEQFF. The CDR3 bases are TGTGCCAGCAGCTTGATACTAGCGGGAGGGAATGAGCAGTTCTTC.

The chain joins TRBV7-3 to TRBJ2-2; 8 positions match TRBD2. The CDR3 has 15 amino acids. The ends lost 5 bases at V and 1 base at J; junction bases unmatched: 3. Germline assignment: CDR1 SGHTA and CDR2 FQGTGA. The chain's CDR3 is CASSPGGMNTGELFF. The CDR3 DNA reads TGTGCCAGCAGCCCGGGGGGGATGAACACCGGGGAGCTGTTTTTT.

The chain recombines TRBV7-9 with TRBJ1-2; the D gene is possibly TRBD1 (5 bases). The CDR3 runs to 15 residues. CDR1 and CDR2 (germline): SEHNR, FQNEAQ (reference sequence). The ends were cut back, 8 bases at V and 1 base at J, with 17 bases in the middle. Here the CDR3 DNA reads TGTGCCAGCTCCCCCCATGACAGCATTAACTATGGCTACACCTTC. It translates to CASSPHDSINYGYTF.

The chain employs TRBV7-2 and TRBJ2-7, with TRBD2 matching 9 bases. CDR3 length: 15 amino acids. Germline CDR1 reads SGHTA; CDR2 reads FQGNSA. After removal of 5 bases from V and 4 bases from J, the junction contained 9 bases not matched to a gene. The CDR3 coding sequence is TGTGCCAGCAGCGGAGGACTAGCGTGGGAGTACGAGCAGTACTTC. Translating it yields CASSGGLAWEYEQYF. Using reference TRBV7-2 and TRBJ2-7 for the parts outside the CDR3, the full variable domain is GAGVSQSPSNKVTEKGKDVELRCDPISGHTALYWYRQSLGQGLEFLIYFQGNSAPDKSGLPSDRFSAERTGGSVSTLTIQRTQQEDSAVYLCASSGGLAWEYEQYFGPGTRLTVT.

The chain carries TRBV7-9 and TRBJ2-1, with 16 nucleotides matching TRBD2. Trimming cost V 5 bases and J 1 base; bases outside gene matches: 5. There are 18 residues in the CDR3. CDR1 is SEHNR and CDR2 is FQNEAQ in the germline V gene (reference sequence). The CDR3: CASSRGTSGRGSYNEQFF. The CDR3 DNA reads as TGTGCCAGCAGCCGCGGGACTAGCGGGAGGGGGTCCTACAATGAGCAGTTCTTC.

The chain has TRBV5-1 and TRBJ2-2; TRBD2 agrees at 7 bases. There are 15 residues in the CDR3. CDR1 and CDR2 from the germline V gene are SGHRS and YFSETQ. The V segment lost 0 bases and the J segment 6 bases; nucleotides outside the gene matches: 5. In DNA form, the CDR3 reads TGCGCCAGCAGCTTGGCCCAAACTAGCGCCGGGGAGCTGTTTTTT. Encoded protein: CASSLAQTSAGELFF.